What follows describes a single TCR beta chain. Its antigen is unidentified. The entry originates in a study of T cells in Graves' hyperthyroidism and ophthalmopathy. The wider study: It was at initial diagnosis, before any treatment, that peripheral blood was collected.

If no ophthalmopathy progression occurred within 18 months, Graves' hyperthyroidism was stable. General study points: Stable hyperthyroidism was separated from ophthalmopathy by a model based on 13 V-J features. Appearing also in blood were most of the thyroid clonotypes expanded above 0.001.

RNA transcripts were the template for amplifying TCR beta CDR3 regions. The HTBI primer set drove a first-round RT-PCR of the TCR CDR3. TCRdb fed the multiplex PCR reads into MiXCR, producing one record per CDR3 protein. Found here are about 560,000 distinct CDR3 sequences, 15% to 20% of them singletons; the top ten hold around 18%. V lost 6 bases to trimming and J lost 6 bases, with 9 bases between them. The CDR3 extends over 12 amino acids. V and J are TRBV12-3 or TRBV12-4 and TRBJ2-1; no clear D. This TCR derives from a woman aged 18-29 years with Graves' hyperthyroidism. What was sequenced was blood. The chain's CDR3 is CASSPLLNEQFF. Written as DNA, the CDR3 is TGTGCCAGCAGCCCCCTGCTCAATGAGCAGTTCTTC.